This paragraph covers one T cell receptor (beta chain) sequence. Its specificity is not known. Other DNA variants within this sample encode the same CDR3. These data are taken from a study of shared clonotypes between healthy human individuals. As for the study in general: For every donor, three CD4 naive, three CD4 memory, two CD8 naive and one CD8 memory plates were used.

As originally analysed: Filtering differed because ImmunoSEQ produced junction-only sequences that carried no quality scores. Only in-frame clones appear in the TCRdb table, and some are missing; sequencing was by immunoSEQ multiplex PCR. V and J calls and clone size are copied from that table; D and trimming were computed from the DNA. The sample has a few million clones; approximately 94% are singletons. Losses at the gene ends were 4 bases for V and 0 bases for J; bases not matched to a gene: 0. Germline V CDR1 and CDR2: MDHEN, SYDVKM. This CDR3 region has 14 residues. Study-wide results and limits: Collection of samples was limited to blood; tissue repertoires likely differ. Depth of sequencing was expected to influence donor clonotype sharing.

This receptor was identified in a man in his late teens or twenties in good health. The genes are TRBV28 and TRBJ2-1, with TRBD1 matching 7 bases. The sample consisted of naive CD4+ T cells sorted from blood. Subset given: CD45RA+ positively selected. The CDR3 sequence is CASSSGGSYNEQFF. CDR3 DNA sequence: TGTGCCAGCAGTTCAGGGGGCTCCTACAATGAGCAGTTCTTC.